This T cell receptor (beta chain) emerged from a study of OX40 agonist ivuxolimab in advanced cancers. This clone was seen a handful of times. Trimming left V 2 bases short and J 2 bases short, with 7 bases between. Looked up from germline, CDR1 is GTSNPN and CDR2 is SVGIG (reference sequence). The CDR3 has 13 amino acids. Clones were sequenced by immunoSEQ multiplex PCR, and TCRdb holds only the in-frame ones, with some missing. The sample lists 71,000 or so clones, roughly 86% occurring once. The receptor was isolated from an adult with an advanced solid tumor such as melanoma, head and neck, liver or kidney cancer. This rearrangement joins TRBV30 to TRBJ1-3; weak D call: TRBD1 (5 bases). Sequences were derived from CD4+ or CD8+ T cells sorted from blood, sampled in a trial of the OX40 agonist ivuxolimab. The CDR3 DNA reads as TGTGCCTGGAGTAGGGGAGCTGGAAACACCATATATTTT. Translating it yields CAWSRGAGNTIYF.